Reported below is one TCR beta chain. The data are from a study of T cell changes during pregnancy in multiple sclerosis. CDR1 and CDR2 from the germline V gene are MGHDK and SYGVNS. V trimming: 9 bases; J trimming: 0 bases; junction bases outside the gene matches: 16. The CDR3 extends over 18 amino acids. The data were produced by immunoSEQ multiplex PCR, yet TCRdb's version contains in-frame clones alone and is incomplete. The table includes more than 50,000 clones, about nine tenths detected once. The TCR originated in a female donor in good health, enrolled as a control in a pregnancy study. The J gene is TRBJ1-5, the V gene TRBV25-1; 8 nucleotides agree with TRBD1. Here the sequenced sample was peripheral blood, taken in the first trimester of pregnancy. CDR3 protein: CARKSAGGKAHSNQPQHF. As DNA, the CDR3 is TGTGCCAGGAAAAGCGCAGGGGGCAAAGCTCATAGCAATCAGCCCCAGCATTTT.